This T cell receptor beta chain is drawn from a study of T cell responses to AZD1222 COVID-19 vaccine. Findings and limits, study-wide: In all cases, repertoires were sampled only after the peak T cell response.

TCRdb's table, derived via immunoSEQ multiplex PCR, lists solely in-frame clones and lacks some. The table records 30,000 to 40,000 clones, over 75% of them present only once. The sample holds one count of this clone. Antigen unknown. CDR1 and CDR2 from the germline V gene are SGHDT and YYEEEE. The CDR3 has 15 amino acids. J lost 7 bases, V lost 4 bases, and 11 bases had no gene match. The chain employs TRBV5-6 and TRBJ1-2, with TRBD1 matching over 9 bases. Sequenced here: peripheral blood, sampled 28 days after the second AZD1222 dose. The receptor was derived from an adult who received the AZD1222 COVID-19 vaccine. In nucleotides, the CDR3 is TGTGCCAGCAGCGGAGGGACAGGGAGGATTGGTGGCTACACCTTC. Amino acids: CASSGGTGRIGGYTF.